The 9 T cell receptor beta chains listed next were all sequenced from one sample in a study of blood T cell repertoires in COVID-19. Profiling relied on immunoSEQ multiplex PCR, and the TCRdb table lists in-frame clones only, not all of them. The sample contains under 200,000 clones, approximately 91% of which appear only once. The specimen was peripheral blood. The receptors stem from a man younger than 35 with COVID-19, enrolled during active disease.

The chain links TRBV28 to TRBJ1-1; D ambiguous. The CDR3 consists of 14 residues. V lost 3 bases, J lost 11 bases, and 19 bases lay in between. The germline gives CDR1 MDHEN, CDR2 SYDVKM. The CDR3 DNA sequence: TGTGCCAGCAGTTTGGGCGACGGGGTGAGGTCGGCTTTCTTT. This translates into CASSLGDGVRSAFF.

This rearrangement joins TRBV2 to TRBJ2-1, with 9 nucleotides matching TRBD2. Germline V gene data show CDR1 as SNHLY and CDR2 as FYNNEI. The CDR3 spans 14 residues. Trimming took 9 bases from V and 5 from J; bases not matched to a gene: 8. The DNA of the CDR3 is TGTGCCAGTGTAACCGGGACTAGCAACAATGAGCAGTTCTTC. Translating it yields CASVTGTSNNEQFF. Complete variable domain (other parts from reference TRBV2 and TRBJ2-1): EPEVTQTPSHQVTQMGQEVILRCVPISNHLYFYWYRQILGQKVEFLVSFYNNEISEKSEIFDDQFSVERPDGSNFTLKIRSTKLEDSAMYFCASVTGTSNNEQFFGPGTRLTVL.

The chain has TRBV7-2 and TRBJ2-3; tentatively, D is TRBD2 (5 bases). Per the germline V gene, CDR1 is SGHTA and CDR2 is FQGNSA. V shed 4 bases and J shed 1 base, with 15 bases lying between them. The CDR3 length is 16 residues. The CDR3 region is CASSSILGSRTDTQYF. CDR3 bases: TGTGCCAGCAGCTCGATTCTTGGGAGCCGCACAGATACGCAGTATTTT.

The chain has TRBV18 and TRBJ1-1; 9 bases align to TRBD1. Germline CDR1 is KGHSH and CDR2 is LQKENI. V was pared by 5 bases and J by 2 bases, with 3 bases of the junction left unmatched. This CDR3 contains 14 residues. In nucleotides, the CDR3 is TGTGCCAGCTCAGTTACAGGGGGCAACACTGAAGCTTTCTTT. The encoded protein is CASSVTGGNTEAFF.

In DNA, the CDR3 is TGTGCCAGCAGCTCCTACAGGGGCTTCTACGAGCAGTACTTC. Its translation: CASSSYRGFYEQYF. The rearrangement links TRBV11-1 to TRBJ2-7; TRBD1 matches at 7 bases. The trim removed 4 bases at V and 3 bases at J, leaving 6 bases unmatched. Germline-derived CDR1 and CDR2 are SGHAT and FQDESV (reference sequence). This CDR3 is built from 14 residues.

CDR3 protein: CASSHSGSGFF. The CDR3 DNA follows: TGCGCCAGCAGTCATTCGGGGAGTGGGTTCTTT. The chain recombines TRBV23-1 with TRBJ1-1; D remains ambiguous. TRBV23-1 is noted as an ORF with a role that remains uncertain. V shed 3 bases and J shed 14 bases, with 13 bases lying between them. The length of the CDR3 is 11 residues.

About this clone itself: This sample also contains other DNA sequences that code for the same CDR3. V usage is TRBV9 and J usage is TRBJ2-1, with 8 bases fitting TRBD2. This CDR3 spans 15 amino acids. J was trimmed by 0 bases and V by 4 bases; bases with no gene match: 3. Germline V lookup: CDR1 SGDLS, CDR2 YYNGEE. CDR3 sequence (DNA): TGTGCCAGCAGCCCCGGGGGGGGCTCCTACAATGAGCAGTTCTTC. Translated: CASSPGGGSYNEQFF.

V is TRBV6-2 or TRBV6-3 and J is TRBJ2-1; 7 bases are shared with TRBD2. Germline CDR1 reads MNHEY; CDR2 reads SVGEGT. After removal of 6 bases from V and 3 bases from J, the junction contained 8 bases not matched to a gene. The CDR3 is made up of 15 amino acids. Here the CDR3 reads CASSLGLGSYNEQFF. CDR3 DNA sequence: TGTGCCAGCAGCCTCGGACTAGGAAGCTACAATGAGCAGTTCTTC.

CDR3 protein: CASSYSLAGGLNTQYF. For the CDR3, the DNA is TGTGCCAGCAGTTACTCGCTAGCGGGAGGGCTGAATACGCAGTATTTT. The chain links TRBV6-2 or TRBV6-3 to TRBJ2-3; 12 nucleotides line up with TRBD2. The CDR3 length is 16 residues. V dropped 0 bases and J dropped 7; count of bases not matched to a gene: 5. In germline, CDR1 is MNHEY, CDR2 SVGEGT.